This T cell receptor beta chain derives from a study of siplizumab effects on memory and regulatory T cells (dated by TCRdb to between 2018 and 2021). Study-wide context: The effect of the anti-CD2 antibody siplizumab on alloreactive T-cell subsets was examined in allogeneic mixed lymphocyte reactions constructed from human PBMCs.

Reading the germline V gene gives CDR1 MGHRA and CDR2 YSYEKL. The CDR3, from cysteine to phenylalanine, totals 14 residues. Just CDR3 DNA is preserved here, 42 bases in frame from base 1. V ends up 1 base short and J 8 bases short, with an unmatched junction base count of 3. Here is what the overall study found, with its caveats: Whether proliferating Tregs from siplizumab cultures were suppressive was not functionally confirmed. Among mappable alloreactive CD4+ clones, the Treg-derived fraction averaged approximately 63% with siplizumab versus about 27% in control reactions. Because sequences below about 10^-5 frequency were poorly captured, only a minor fraction of alloreactive clones could be mapped to unstimulated subsets. Compared with memory T cells, unstimulated naive T cells appeared more diverse, and naive cells seemed to make a substantial contribution to the alloresponse. Siplizumab significantly lowered the cumulative frequency of alloreactive sequences that could be traced to unstimulated CD4+ memory T cells. A naive or memory phenotype could not be assigned to roughly 75-96% of proliferating CD4+ or CD8+ clones.

About this clone: This receptor's antigen is unknown. No qualities accompany the bases; no much larger clone lies one base away.

Receptor amplification or capture employed the immunoSEQ multiplex PCR assay. About 10^5 TCR templates per sample were assayed on the deep sequencing platform. Genomic DNA extracted from sorted T cells was used for TCRbeta CDR3 sequencing. On the authors' methods: The R programming language was used for clonal analysis of TCRbeta CDR3 data. Unstimulated samples were compared with post-reaction CFSE-low samples to define alloreactive CD4+ and CD8+ clones. Regulatory or non-regulatory origin of alloreactive CD4+ clones was assigned by matching sequences to the sorted unstimulated Treg and non-Treg repertoires. This is the immuneACCESS table as TCRdb keeps it, with only in-frame sequences that have V and J called. A part of the clones is gone; compared with another copy, unresolved V genes explain less than half, and the rest is unexplained. V and J calls and clone size are as listed in that table; D and trimming were resolved from the DNA. This sample lists 50,000 or so clones; around 97% were detected once. The ten largest clones add up to around 0.64% of the sample.

In addition, sequencing in three donor pairs included unstimulated CD8+ effector memory subsets alongside CD4+ naive, CD8+ naive, CD8+ TEMRA and CD4+ memory subsets. TCRbeta CDR3 sequencing was performed on sorted unstimulated T cells and on proliferating T cells recovered from mixed lymphocyte reactions. Fresh whole blood from roughly 10 HLA-typed healthy donors was used to isolate PBMCs. This TCR came from a human donor in good health. The rearrangement combines TRBV4-1 with TRBJ2-1, and 9 junction bases match TRBD2. Sequenced material: naive CD4+ T cells sorted from blood. Explained via the paper, the cell subset or site label denotes: unstimulated naive T cells. The CDR3 protein: CASSQGLAVDEQFF. The DNA sequence is TGCGCCAGCAGCCAAGGACTAGCGGTGGATGAGCAGTTCTTC.